This T cell receptor (beta chain) was recorded in a study of T cell repertoires in cytomegalovirus infection. Study summary: Evidence of both CMV infection and a matching HLA type came from public TCR beta signatures. Findings of the study overall: HLA-C-restricted CMV-specific TCR beta clonotypes prevailed in the ex vivo response. Pooled public TCR beta family frequency picked out CMV carriers with the relevant HLA.

This clonotype was seen repeatedly, ten times or more. Its target is not known. Via MiXCR, TCRdb re-called the reads, giving one row per CDR3 protein. The repertoire includes roughly 310,000 distinct CDR3 sequences, about 17% of them detected once, and about 12% sits in the top ten. This CDR3 contains 14 residues. V trimming: 5 bases; J trimming: 7 bases; junction bases outside the gene matches: 9. What was sequenced was PBMCs. The genes are TRBV12-3 or TRBV12-4 and TRBJ1-1, with TRBD1 matching over 8 bases. The TCR sequence derives from a human donor in good health (CMV status not recorded). Some clones in this sample may be carry-over from other donors' samples. The CDR3 sequence is CASSLGTGSIEAFF. The CDR3, as DNA: TGTGCCAGCAGTCTCGGGACAGGATCAATTGAAGCTTTCTTT.